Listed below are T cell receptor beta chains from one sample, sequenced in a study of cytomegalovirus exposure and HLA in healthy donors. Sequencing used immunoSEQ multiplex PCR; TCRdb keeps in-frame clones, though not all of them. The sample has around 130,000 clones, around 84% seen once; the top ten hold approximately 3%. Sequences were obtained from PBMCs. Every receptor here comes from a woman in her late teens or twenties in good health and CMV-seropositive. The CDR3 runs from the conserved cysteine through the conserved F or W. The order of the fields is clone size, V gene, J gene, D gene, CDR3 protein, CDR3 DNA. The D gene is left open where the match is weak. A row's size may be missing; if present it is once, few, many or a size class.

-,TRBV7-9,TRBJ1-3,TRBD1,CSSSEQGRGNTIYF,TGTTCCAGCAGCGAACAGGGGCGTGGAAACACCATATATTTT
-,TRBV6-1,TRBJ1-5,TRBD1,CASSDVGTANQPQHF,TGTGCCAGCAGTGATGTTGGGACAGCCAATCAGCCCCAGCATTTT
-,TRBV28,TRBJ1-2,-,CASSFPGGATF,TGTGCCAGCAGTTTCCCTGGGGGGGCCACCTTC
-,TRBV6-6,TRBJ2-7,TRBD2,CASSYVGGGAHEQYF,TGTGCCAGCAGTTACGTGGGCGGGGGGGCCCACGAGCAGTACTTC
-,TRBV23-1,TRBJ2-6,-,CASSQVAGRTGANVLTF,TGCGCCAGCAGTCAAGTCGCAGGGCGAACGGGGGCCAACGTCCTGACTTTC
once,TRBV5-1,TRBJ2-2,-,CASSFNSGAGELFF,TGCGCCAGCAGCTTCAATTCAGGGGCCGGGGAGCTGTTTTTT
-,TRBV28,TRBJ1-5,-,CATRGSNQPQHF,TGTGCCACCAGGGGCAGCAATCAGCCCCAGCATTTT
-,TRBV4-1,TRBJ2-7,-,CASSQDLSDYEQYF,TGCGCCAGCAGCCAAGATCTGTCAGACTACGAGCAGTACTTC
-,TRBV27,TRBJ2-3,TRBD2,CASSPWRGNPDTQYF,TGTGCCAGCAGCCCGTGGCGGGGGAATCCAGATACGCAGTATTTT
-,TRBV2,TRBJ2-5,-,CASTGRVETQYF,TGTGCCAGCACGGGCAGGGTGGAGACCCAGTACTTC
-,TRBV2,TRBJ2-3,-,CASRKGGSTDTQYF,TGTGCCAGCAGGAAAGGGGGATCGACAGATACGCAGTATTTT
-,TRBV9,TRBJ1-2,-,CASSVADSNYGYTF,TGTGCCAGCAGCGTAGCAGATTCTAACTATGGCTACACCTTC
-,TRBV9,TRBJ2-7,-,CASSPSPATTYEQYF,TGTGCCAGCAGCCCGAGCCCCGCTACCACCTACGAGCAGTACTTC
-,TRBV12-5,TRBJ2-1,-,CASGDPRGEEQFF,TGTGCTAGTGGCGACCCCAGGGGAGAGGAGCAGTTCTTC
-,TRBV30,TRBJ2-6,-,CAWTSSGANVLTF,TGTGCCTGGACCAGCTCTGGGGCCAACGTCCTGACTTTC
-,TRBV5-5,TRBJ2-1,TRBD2,CASSFAGLATNEQFF,TGTGCCAGCAGCTTCGCCGGACTAGCCACCAATGAGCAGTTCTTC
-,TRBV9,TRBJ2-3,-,CASSATGDTQYF,TGTGCCAGCAGTGCAACAGGAGATACGCAGTATTTT
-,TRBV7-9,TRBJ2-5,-,CASSFGTGGTQYF,TGTGCCAGCAGCTTTGGCACCGGGGGAACCCAGTACTTC
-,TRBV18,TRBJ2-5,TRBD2,CASSPLAGRGETQYF,TGTGCCAGCTCACCTCTAGCGGGACGAGGGGAGACCCAGTACTTC
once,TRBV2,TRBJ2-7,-,CASSGDSALEQYF,TGTGCCAGCAGTGGAGACAGCGCCCTCGAGCAGTACTTC
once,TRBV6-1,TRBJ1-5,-,CASSDWRRPQHF,TGTGCCAGCAGTGACTGGAGAAGGCCCCAGCATTTT
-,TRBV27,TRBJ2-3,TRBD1,CASSTTGGLDTQYF,TGTGCCAGCAGTACTACAGGGGGCCTAGATACGCAGTATTTT
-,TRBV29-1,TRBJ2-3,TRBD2,CSVEGYGGASPDTQYF,TGCAGCGTTGAAGGGTACGGGGGGGCCTCACCAGATACGCAGTATTTT
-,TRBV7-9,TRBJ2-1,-,CSSSLGGLGFF,TGTTCCAGCAGCTTAGGTGGCCTAGGGTTCTTC
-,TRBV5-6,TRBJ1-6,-,CASSLDVRGYSPLHF,TGTGCCAGCAGCTTGGACGTTAGGGGATATTCACCCCTCCACTTT
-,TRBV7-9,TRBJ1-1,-,CASSQSVASTEAFF,TGTGCCAGCAGCCAAAGCGTAGCCTCCACTGAAGCTTTCTTT
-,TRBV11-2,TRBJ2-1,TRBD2,CASSPLAGGIYNEQFF,TGTGCCAGCAGCCCACTAGCGGGGGGGATTTACAATGAGCAGTTCTTC
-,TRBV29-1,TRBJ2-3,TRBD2,CSVVSGGATDTQYF,TGCAGCGTTGTAAGCGGGGGGGCCACAGATACGCAGTATTTT
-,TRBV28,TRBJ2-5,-,CASSFHRGIPQETQYF,TGTGCCAGCAGTTTTCACCGGGGGATACCTCAAGAGACCCAGTACTTC
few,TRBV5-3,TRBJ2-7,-,CARTEGDEQYF,TGTGCCAGAACGGAAGGGGACGAGCAGTACTTC
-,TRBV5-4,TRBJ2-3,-,CASSFNSRGGPDTQYF,TGTGCCAGCAGCTTTAATTCGAGGGGGGGCCCAGATACGCAGTATTTT
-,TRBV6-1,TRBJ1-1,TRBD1,CASSEGTGGAWTEAFF,TGTGCCAGCAGTGAAGGGACAGGGGGCGCGTGGACTGAAGCTTTCTTT
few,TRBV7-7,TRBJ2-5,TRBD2,CASSLAGGGETQYF,TGTGCTAGCAGCCTAGCGGGGGGAGGGGAGACCCAGTACTTC
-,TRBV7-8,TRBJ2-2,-,CASSPPGGYTGELFF,TGTGCCAGCAGCCCCCCCGGCGGATACACCGGGGAGCTGTTTTTT
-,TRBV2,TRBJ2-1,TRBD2,CASSDSGGAYNEQFF,TGTGCCAGCAGCGATAGCGGGGGGGCTTACAATGAGCAGTTCTTC
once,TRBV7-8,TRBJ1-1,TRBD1,CASRGISAQGARGTEAFF,TGTGCCAGCAGAGGAATTAGCGCACAGGGGGCGCGAGGGACTGAAGCTTTCTTT
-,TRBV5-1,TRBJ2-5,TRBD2,CASSLNPSGTQETQYF,TGCGCCAGCAGCTTGAATCCTAGCGGGACCCAAGAGACCCAGTACTTC
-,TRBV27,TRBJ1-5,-,CASSFTGFSNQPQHF,TGTGCCAGCAGTTTTACAGGGTTCTCCAATCAGCCCCAGCATTTT
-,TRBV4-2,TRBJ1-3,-,CASSLQSTGDSGNTIYF,TGTGCCAGCAGCCTCCAATCAACAGGCGACTCTGGAAACACCATATATTTT
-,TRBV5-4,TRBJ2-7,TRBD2,CASSRAGVSYEQYF,TGTGCCAGCAGCCGAGCGGGGGTGTCCTACGAGCAGTACTTC
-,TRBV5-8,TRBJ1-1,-,CASRLTTGLEAFF,TGTGCCAGCAGGCTTACTACAGGTCTTGAAGCTTTCTTT
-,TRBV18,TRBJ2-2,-,CASRPAVNTGELFF,TGTGCCAGCAGGCCCGCGGTGAACACCGGGGAGCTGTTTTTT
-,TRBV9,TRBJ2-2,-,CASRPEGINTGELFF,TGTGCCAGCAGGCCCGAGGGTATAAACACCGGGGAGCTGTTTTTT
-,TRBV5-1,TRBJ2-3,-,CASSLGGQTDTQYF,TGCGCCAGCAGCTTGGGGGGGCAGACAGATACGCAGTATTTT
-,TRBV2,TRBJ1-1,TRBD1,CASGGGQGTMNTEAFF,TGTGCCAGCGGAGGGGGACAGGGGACGATGAACACTGAAGCTTTCTTT
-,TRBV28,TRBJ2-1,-,CASSIIGSSDNEQFF,TGTGCCAGCAGCATAATCGGTTCGTCTGACAATGAGCAGTTCTTC
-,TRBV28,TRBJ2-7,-,CASSPVVGGHRSYEQYF,TGTGCCAGCAGCCCAGTTGTGGGGGGTCATCGTTCCTACGAGCAGTACTTC
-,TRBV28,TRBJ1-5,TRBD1,CAIKQGAEGGRINQPQHF,TGTGCCATCAAGCAGGGGGCAGAGGGGGGGCGAATCAATCAGCCCCAGCATTTT
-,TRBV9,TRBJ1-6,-,CASSVDDTGGYNSPLHF,TGTGCCAGCAGCGTAGATGATACGGGGGGTTATAATTCACCCCTCCACTTT
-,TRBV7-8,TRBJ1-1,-,CASSLHPGAEAFF,TGTGCCAGCAGCTTACATCCGGGTGCTGAAGCTTTCTTT
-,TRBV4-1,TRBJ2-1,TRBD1,CASQGVGNEQFF,TGCGCCAGCCAGGGGGTCGGCAATGAGCAGTTCTTC
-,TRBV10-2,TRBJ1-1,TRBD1,CASSESTGGTEAFF,TGCGCCAGCAGTGAGTCGACAGGGGGCACTGAAGCTTTCTTT
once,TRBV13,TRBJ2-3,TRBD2,CASSTPGGGGTDTQYF,TGTGCCAGCAGTACACCCGGGGGGGGCGGCACAGATACGCAGTATTTT
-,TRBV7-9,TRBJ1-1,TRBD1,CASSSPGGSGTEAFF,TGTGCCAGCAGCTCGCCAGGGGGCTCGGGTACTGAAGCTTTCTTT
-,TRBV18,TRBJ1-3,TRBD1,CASSPSDRGTGNTIYF,TGTGCCAGCTCACCATCGGACAGGGGGACTGGAAACACCATATATTTT
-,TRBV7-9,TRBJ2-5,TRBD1,CASSTPGQGATETQYF,TGTGCCAGCAGCACTCCGGGACAGGGGGCGACCGAGACCCAGTACTTC
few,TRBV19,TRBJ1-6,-,CASSISSSYNSPLHF,TGTGCCAGTAGTATCTCGAGCTCCTATAATTCACCCCTCCACTTT
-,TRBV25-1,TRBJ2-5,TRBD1,CASTSRDSFGETQYF,TGTGCCAGCACCTCCCGGGACAGCTTCGGAGAGACCCAGTACTTC